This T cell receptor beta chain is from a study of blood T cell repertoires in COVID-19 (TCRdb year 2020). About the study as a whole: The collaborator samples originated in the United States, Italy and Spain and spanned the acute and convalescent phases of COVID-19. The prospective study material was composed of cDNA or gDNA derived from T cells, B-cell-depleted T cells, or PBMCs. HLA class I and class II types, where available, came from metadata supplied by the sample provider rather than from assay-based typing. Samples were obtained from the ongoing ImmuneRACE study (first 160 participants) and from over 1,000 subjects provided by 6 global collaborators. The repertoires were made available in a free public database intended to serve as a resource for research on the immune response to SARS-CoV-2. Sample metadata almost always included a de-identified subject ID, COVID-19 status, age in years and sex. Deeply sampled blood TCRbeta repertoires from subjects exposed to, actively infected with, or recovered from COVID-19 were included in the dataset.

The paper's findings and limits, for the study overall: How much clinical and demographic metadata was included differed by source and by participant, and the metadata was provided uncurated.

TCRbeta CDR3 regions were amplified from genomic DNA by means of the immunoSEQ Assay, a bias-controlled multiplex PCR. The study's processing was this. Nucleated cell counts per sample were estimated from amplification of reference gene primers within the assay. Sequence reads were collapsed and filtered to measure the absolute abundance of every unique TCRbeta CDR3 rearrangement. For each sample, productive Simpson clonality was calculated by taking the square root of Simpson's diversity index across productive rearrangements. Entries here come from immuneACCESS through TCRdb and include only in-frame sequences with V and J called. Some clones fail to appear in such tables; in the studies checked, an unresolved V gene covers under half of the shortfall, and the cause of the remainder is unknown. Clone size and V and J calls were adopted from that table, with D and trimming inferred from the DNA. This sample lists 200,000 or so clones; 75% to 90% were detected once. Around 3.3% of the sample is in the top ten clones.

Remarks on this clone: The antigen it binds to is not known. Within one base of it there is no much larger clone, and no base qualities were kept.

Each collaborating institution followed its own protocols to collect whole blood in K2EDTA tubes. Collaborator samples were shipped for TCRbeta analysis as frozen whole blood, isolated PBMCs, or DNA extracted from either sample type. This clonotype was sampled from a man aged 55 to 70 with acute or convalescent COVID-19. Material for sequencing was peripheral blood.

The nucleotide sequence reads TGTGCCAGCAGCTTAGGGACAGGGGGTGACAATGAGCAGTTCTTC. This yields the protein CASSLGTGGDNEQFF. This chain joins TRBV7-9 to TRBJ2-1; TRBD1 aligns with 10 central bases. Including the terminal cysteine and phenylalanine, the CDR3 comprises 15 residues. Left in the record is the CDR3 DNA by itself, 45 bases read in frame from the first base. Via the germline V gene (reference sequence), CDR1 is SEHNR and CDR2 FQNEAQ. Trimmed from V: 1 base; trimmed from J: 5 bases; junction bases lacking a gene match: 2.